These T cell receptor beta chains were read from a single sample in a study of blood T cell repertoires in COVID-19. Assay: immunoSEQ multiplex PCR; the TCRdb copy retains only in-frame clones and omits some. The sample holds under 300,000 clones, under 95% seen once. Material for sequencing was PBMCs or T cells enriched from blood (not recorded which). All receptors come from a woman under 30 who had recovered from COVID-19. Each CDR3 is given with its conserved first and last residue. The D gene is left open where the match is weak. Part of the rows lack a size; the others show once, few, many or a class for expanded clones.

TRBD1 NA TRBJ1-1 TRBV5-1 CASSLGTGPEAFF TGCGCCAGCAGCTTGGGGACAGGTCCTGAAGCTTTCTTT
NA NA TRBJ2-2 TRBV24-1 CATAEGRAGGELFF TGTGCCACCGCCGAGGGTAGGGCCGGCGGGGAGCTGTTTTTT
TRBD1 NA TRBJ1-2 TRBV18 CASSPSPGQGNGYTF TGTGCCAGCTCACCAAGTCCGGGACAGGGTAATGGCTACACCTTC
NA NA TRBJ2-7 TRBV28 CASTRGRGRELEYF TGTGCCAGCACCCGGGGACGGGGGCGGGAGCTCGAGTACTTC
NA NA TRBJ2-7 TRBV4-3 CASSQDSNSYEQYF TGCGCCAGCAGCCAAGATTCCAACTCCTACGAGCAGTACTTC
TRBD1 NA TRBJ1-5 TRBV4-2 CASSQDATGTAQPQHF TGTGCCAGCAGCCAAGATGCGACAGGGACGGCTCAGCCCCAGCATTTT
NA NA TRBJ1-2 TRBV19 CASSIAGDSPYGYTF TGTGCCAGTAGTATAGCAGGAGACAGCCCCTATGGCTACACCTTC
TRBD2 NA TRBJ2-3 TRBV3-1/TRBV3-2 CASSPIAGGSTDTQYF TGTGCCAGCAGCCCAATAGCGGGGGGGAGCACAGATACGCAGTATTTT
TRBD1 NA TRBJ2-7 TRBV24-1 CATSGAPGQGAYEQYF TGTGCCACCAGTGGAGCCCCCGGACAGGGGGCTTACGAGCAGTACTTC
NA few TRBJ1-3 TRBV18 CASSMGVSGNTIYF TGTGCCAGCTCAATGGGAGTCTCTGGAAACACCATATATTTT
NA NA TRBJ1-1 TRBV7-9 CASSLGQLMNTEAFF TGTGCCAGCAGCTTAGGACAACTCATGAACACTGAAGCTTTCTTT